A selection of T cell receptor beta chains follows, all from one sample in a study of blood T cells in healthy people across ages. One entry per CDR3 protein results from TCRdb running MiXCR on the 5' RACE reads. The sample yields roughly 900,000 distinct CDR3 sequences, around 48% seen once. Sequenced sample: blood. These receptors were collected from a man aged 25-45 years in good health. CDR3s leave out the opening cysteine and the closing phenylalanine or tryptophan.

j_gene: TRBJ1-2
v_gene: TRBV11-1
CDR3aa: ASSPQLSSRVRTPDRVRGYT

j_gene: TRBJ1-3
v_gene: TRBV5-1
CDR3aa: ASRPGTGKSGNTIY

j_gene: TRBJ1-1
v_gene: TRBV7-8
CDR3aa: ASSLRTAEAF

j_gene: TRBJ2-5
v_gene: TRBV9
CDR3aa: ASSANPGQVYNEQY

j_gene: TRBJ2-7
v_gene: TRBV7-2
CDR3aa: ASSLGKSITYEQY

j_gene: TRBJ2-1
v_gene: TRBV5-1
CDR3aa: ASSLIARGTYNEQF

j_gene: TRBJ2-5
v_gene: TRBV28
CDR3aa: ASSITGLGPGTQY

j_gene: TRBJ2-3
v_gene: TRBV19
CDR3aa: ASVAGATTLNTQY

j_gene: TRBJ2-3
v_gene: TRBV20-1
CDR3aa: SPKTSGGVSTDTQY

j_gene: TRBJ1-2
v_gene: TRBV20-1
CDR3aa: SARVGDHSGYT

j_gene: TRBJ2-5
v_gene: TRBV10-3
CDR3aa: AIRRGQQTVETQY

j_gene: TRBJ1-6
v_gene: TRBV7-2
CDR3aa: ASSLGEGSSYNSPLH

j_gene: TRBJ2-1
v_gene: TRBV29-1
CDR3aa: SVSHPNSDNEQF

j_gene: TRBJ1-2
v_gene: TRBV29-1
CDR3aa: SVATGPGGHGYT

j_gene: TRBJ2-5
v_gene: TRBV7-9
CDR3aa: ASSLLSGGLRETQY

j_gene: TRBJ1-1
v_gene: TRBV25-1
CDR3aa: ASRGMAMNTEAF

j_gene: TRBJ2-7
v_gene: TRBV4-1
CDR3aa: ASNRGGAYSSEQY

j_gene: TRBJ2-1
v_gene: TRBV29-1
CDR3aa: SARQGSGVNEQF